This TCR beta chain was retrieved from a study of response to subunit inactivated influenza vaccine (dated by TCRdb to the late 2010s). Regarding the study in general: Deep quantitative profiling of the T cell receptor repertoire was used in the study to follow responses to a trivalent subunit inactivated influenza vaccine. The full study reports these points: According to the authors, only a limited number of new T cells may be recruited by each seasonal influenza vaccination.

Comments on this clonotype: The antigen it binds to is not known. The record has no base qualities; no much larger clone is one base away.

The junction shows trimming of 4 bases on V and 6 bases on J, plus 10 bases between the germline ends. The CDR3 spans 13 residues, from the cysteine through the phenylalanine. Only the CDR3 part of the read is kept: 39 bases, read in frame from the first base. CDR1 SGDLS and CDR2 YYNGEE are derived from the germline V gene. Library construction relied on RT-PCR. Sequenced on an Illumina HiSeq 2500. Clones were called with MiXCR by TCRdb after fastp trimmed the public reads at Q25, and only in-frame beta chains were retained. When rows share a CDR3 protein, they turn into one entry using the most common DNA and genes. The sample table contains approximately 530,000 distinct CDR3 sequences; only one count was recorded for roughly 7.9% of them. The ten largest clones capture around 14% of the sample.

This clonotype was sampled from a man aged 50 to 75 who received an inactivated influenza vaccine. Donor details come from another sample of the same person, matched by shared clones. The chain is assembled from TRBV9 and TRBJ2-2; the D gene is perhaps TRBD1 or TRBD2, each of them matching over 5 bases. The material was PBMCs from blood, obtained less than 30 months after vaccination. The CDR3 here reads CASSQRGSGELFF. The bases are TGTGCCAGCAGCCAGAGGGGTTCCGGGGAGCTGTTTTTT.